The following is a T cell receptor beta chain sequence with its context. Its antigen is currently not known. No much larger clonotype is one base removed from it; base qualities were not supplied. Spanning cysteine to phenylalanine, the CDR3 consists of 16 amino acids. The retained sequence is limited to the CDR3, 48 bases, with the frame set at the first base. For this chain, trimming is 3 bases at the V end and 11 bases at the J end, and the number of junction bases without a gene match is 19. CDR1 and CDR2 were assigned from the germline V gene (reference sequence) as GTSNPN and SVGIG. Receptor amplification or capture employed the immunoSEQ multiplex PCR assay. Not all clones reach the TCRdb copy of this immuneACCESS table, which keeps in-frame sequences only. Checked studies attribute under half of the gap to unresolved V genes and leave the rest unexplained. This sample gives fewer than 200,000 clones in total; just over 85% of them show up just once. The ten biggest clones cover roughly 5.3% of the sample.

This specimen comes from a study of control samples from healthy donors and cancer patients (dated by TCRdb to the early 2020s). This clonotype originated in a woman aged 25 to 45 in good health. Sequenced input: blood. The chain employs TRBV30 and TRBJ1-5, and 7 junction bases match TRBD1. The CDR3 has the sequence CAWSVPLTGNGAAQHF. Read as DNA, the sequence is TGTGCCTGGAGCGTTCCTCTGACAGGGAACGGGGCGGCCCAGCATTTT.